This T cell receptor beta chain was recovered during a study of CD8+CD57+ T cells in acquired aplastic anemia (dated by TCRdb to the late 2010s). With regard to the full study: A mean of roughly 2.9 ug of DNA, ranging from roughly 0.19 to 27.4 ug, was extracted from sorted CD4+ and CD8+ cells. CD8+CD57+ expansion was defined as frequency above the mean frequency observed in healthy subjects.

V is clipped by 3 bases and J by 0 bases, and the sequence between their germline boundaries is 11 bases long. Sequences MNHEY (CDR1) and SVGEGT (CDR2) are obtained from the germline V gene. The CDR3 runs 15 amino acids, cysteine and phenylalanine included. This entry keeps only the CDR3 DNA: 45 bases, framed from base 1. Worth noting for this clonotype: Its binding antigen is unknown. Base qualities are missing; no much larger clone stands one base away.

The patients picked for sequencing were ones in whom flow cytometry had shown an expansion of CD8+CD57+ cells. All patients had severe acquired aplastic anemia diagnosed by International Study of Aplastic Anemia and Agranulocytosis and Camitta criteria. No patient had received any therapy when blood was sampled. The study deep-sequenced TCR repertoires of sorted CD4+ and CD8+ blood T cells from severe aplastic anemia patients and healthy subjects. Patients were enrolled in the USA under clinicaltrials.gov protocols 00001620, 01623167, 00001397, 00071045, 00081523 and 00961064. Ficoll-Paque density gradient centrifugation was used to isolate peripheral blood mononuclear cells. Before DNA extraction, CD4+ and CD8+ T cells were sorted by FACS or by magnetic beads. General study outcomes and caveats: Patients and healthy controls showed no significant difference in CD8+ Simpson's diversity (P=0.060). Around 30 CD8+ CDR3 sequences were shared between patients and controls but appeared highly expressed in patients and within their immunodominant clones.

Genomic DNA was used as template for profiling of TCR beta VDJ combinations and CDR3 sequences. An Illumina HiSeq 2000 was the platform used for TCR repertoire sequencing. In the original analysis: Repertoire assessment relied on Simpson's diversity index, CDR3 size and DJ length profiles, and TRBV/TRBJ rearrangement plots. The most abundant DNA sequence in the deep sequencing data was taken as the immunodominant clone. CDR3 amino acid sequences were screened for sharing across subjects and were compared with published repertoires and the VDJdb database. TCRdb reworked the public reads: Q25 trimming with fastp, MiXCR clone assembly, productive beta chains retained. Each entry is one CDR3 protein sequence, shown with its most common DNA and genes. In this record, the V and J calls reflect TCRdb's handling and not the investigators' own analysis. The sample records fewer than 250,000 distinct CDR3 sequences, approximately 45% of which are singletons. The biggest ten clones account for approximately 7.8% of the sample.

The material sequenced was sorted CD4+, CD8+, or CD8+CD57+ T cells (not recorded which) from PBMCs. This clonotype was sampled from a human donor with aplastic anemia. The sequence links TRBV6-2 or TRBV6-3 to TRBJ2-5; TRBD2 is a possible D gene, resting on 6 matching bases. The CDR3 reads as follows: CASSYRGTDQETQYF. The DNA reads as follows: TGTGCCAGCAGTTATCGGGGGACGGACCAAGAGACCCAGTACTTC.